This record covers a single T cell receptor beta chain. Its specificity is not known. The V and J ends lost 6 bases and 9 bases, in that order; junction bases with no gene match: 8. Germline V gives CDR1 SNHLY, CDR2 FYNNEI. The CDR3 contains 13 residues. The protocol was immunoSEQ multiplex PCR, while the TCRdb copy is restricted to in-frame clones and leaves out a portion. Seen here are over 130,000 clones, roughly nine tenths observed once, and the top ten hold approximately 3.5%. The sample comes from a study of T cell responses to AZD1222 COVID-19 vaccine. Study-level results: Across the whole spike, CD4 TCRs peaked at regions 160-218 and 743-854. The number of AZD1222 recipients seropositive at baseline was only six. Clonal diversity was possibly underestimated, and the donors were mostly white British, with more females.

The sequencing here drew on peripheral blood, taken 28 days after the second AZD1222 dose. This TCR derives from an adult who received the AZD1222 COVID-19 vaccine. This sequence joins TRBV2 and TRBJ2-1; 7 nucleotides align to TRBD1. The CDR3: CASRYGQELEQFF. As DNA, the CDR3 is TGTGCCAGCAGGTACGGACAGGAGCTTGAGCAGTTCTTC.